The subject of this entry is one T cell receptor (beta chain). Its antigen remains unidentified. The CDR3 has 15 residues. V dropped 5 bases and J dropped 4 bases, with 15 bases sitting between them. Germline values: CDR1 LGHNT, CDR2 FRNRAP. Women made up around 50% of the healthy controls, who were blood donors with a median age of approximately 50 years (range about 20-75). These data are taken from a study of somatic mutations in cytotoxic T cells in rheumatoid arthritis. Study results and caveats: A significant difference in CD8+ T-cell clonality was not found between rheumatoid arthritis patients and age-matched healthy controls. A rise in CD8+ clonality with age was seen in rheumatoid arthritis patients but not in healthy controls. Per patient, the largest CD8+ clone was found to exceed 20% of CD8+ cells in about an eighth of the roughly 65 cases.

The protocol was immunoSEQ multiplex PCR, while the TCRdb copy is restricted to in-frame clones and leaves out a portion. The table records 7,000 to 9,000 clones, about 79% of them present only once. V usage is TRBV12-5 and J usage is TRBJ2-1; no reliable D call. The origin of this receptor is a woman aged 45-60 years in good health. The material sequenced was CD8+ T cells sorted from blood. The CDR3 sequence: CASGPTPTAYNEQFF. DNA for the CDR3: TGTGCTAGTGGTCCTACCCCTACTGCGTACAATGAGCAGTTCTTC.